Sequencing of this TCR beta chain was carried out in a study of T cells in localized non-small cell lung cancer. Repertoires were generated with immunoSEQ multiplex PCR, while TCRdb's copy carries only in-frame clones and drops some. The data contain 20,000 to 30,000 clones, 65% to 85% of them seen just once; the ten biggest clones take up 4.8%. This CDR3 has 13 residues. CDR1 is ENHRY, CDR2 SYGVKD, per germline. V was clipped by 2 bases and J by 6 bases, with 11 bases between them. General study results and limits: The highest T cell clonality was in uninvolved adjacent lung, above tumor. In adjacent lung appeared a median about 57 of the top 100 tumor clones. Patients showing higher blood T cell density tended to see longer overall survival. Sequencing was restricted to one tumor region; therefore, heterogeneity remains possible.

Comments on this clone: What it recognizes is unknown.

Sequences were derived from PBMCs, sampled before any cancer treatment. The sequence was collected from a man aged 40 to 70 with stage II lung adenocarcinoma. The chain uses TRBV10-3 and TRBJ2-7; tentatively, D is TRBD1 or TRBD2 (5 bases each). Written as DNA, the CDR3 is TGTGCCATCAGTGAGGGCCGGGGCGGCGAGCAGTACTTC. Its protein is CAISEGRGGEQYF.